The present T cell receptor beta chain was sequenced within a study of T cell responses to AZD1222 COVID-19 vaccine. Clones were sequenced by immunoSEQ multiplex PCR, and TCRdb holds only the in-frame ones, with some missing. The data show some 120,000 clones, about 90% seen once. Findings and caveats of the study: Donors, mostly white British, included more females; clonal diversity was possibly underestimated. Breadth and depth of Spike-specific TCRs rose after two AZD1222 doses.

This CDR3 has 15 amino acids. Germline CDR1 is LNHNV and CDR2 is YYDKDF (reference sequence). The germline V and J ends were trimmed by 0 bases and 3 bases, with 9 bases remaining between them. Worth noting for this clone: Its antigen is still unknown.

This sample comprised peripheral blood, obtained on day 0 of AZD1222 vaccination. This rearrangement joins TRBV15 to TRBJ1-5, with D hard to call. This TCR derives from an adult in good health. The chain's CDR3 is CATSRDRQNNQPQHF. In nucleotides, the CDR3 is TGTGCCACCAGCAGAGATCGTCAGAACAATCAGCCCCAGCATTTT.